This T cell receptor beta chain appears in the sequencing data of a study of blood T cell repertoires in COVID-19. This CDR3 has 16 amino acids. Germline assignment: CDR1 SGHNT and CDR2 YYREEE (reference sequence). Losses at the gene ends were 3 bases for V and 9 bases for J; bases not matched to a gene: 12. This clone has more than one count but fewer than ten. The data were produced by immunoSEQ multiplex PCR, yet TCRdb's version contains in-frame clones alone and is incomplete. This table has 350,000 to 550,000 clones, nearly 90% appearing once. This clonotype originated in a woman between 18 and 29 years old with acute COVID-19. J is TRBJ1-6 and V is TRBV5-4, with 7 bases fitting TRBD1. Input material: PBMCs or T cells enriched from blood (not recorded which). The CDR3 DNA reads as TGTGCCAGCAGCTCGGTCAGGACAGGAGGAGGTTCACCCCTCCACTTT. Translated, it gives CASSSVRTGGGSPLHF.